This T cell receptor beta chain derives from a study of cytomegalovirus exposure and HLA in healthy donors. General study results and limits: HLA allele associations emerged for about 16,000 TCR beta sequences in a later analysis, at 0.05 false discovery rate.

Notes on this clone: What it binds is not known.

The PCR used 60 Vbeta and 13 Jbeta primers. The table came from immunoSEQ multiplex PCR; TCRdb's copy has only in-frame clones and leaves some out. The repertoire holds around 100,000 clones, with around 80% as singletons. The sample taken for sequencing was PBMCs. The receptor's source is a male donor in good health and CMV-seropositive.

The CDR3 DNA reads as TGTGCTAGTGGTTTGGCCACCGGGACAGGGAGTTCAGAGACCCAGTACTTC. Translating gives CASGLATGTGSSETQYF. This sequence joins TRBV12-5 and TRBJ2-5, with 9 bases matching TRBD1. J gave up 4 bases and V 1 base, and 10 bases lay outside the gene matches. CDR3 size: 17 residues. CDR1 LGHNT and CDR2 FRNRAP come from the germline V gene.